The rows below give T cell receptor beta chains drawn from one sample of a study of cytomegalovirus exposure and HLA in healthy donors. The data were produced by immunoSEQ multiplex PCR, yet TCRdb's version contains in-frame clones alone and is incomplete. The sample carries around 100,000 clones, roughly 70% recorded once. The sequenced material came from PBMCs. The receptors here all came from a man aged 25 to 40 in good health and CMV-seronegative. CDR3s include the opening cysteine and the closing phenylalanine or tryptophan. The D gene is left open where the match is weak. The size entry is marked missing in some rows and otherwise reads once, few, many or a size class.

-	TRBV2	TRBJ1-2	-	CASGGRGTTNYGYTF	TGTGCCAGCGGAGGACGGGGAACAACTAACTATGGCTACACCTTC
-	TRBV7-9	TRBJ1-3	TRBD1	CASSVTDRVGSGNTIYF	TGTGCCAGCAGCGTAACAGACAGGGTAGGCTCTGGAAACACCATATATTTT
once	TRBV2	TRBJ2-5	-	CASSEKAEFQETQYF	TGTGCCAGCAGTGAAAAGGCGGAATTCCAAGAGACCCAGTACTTC
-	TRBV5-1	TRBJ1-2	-	CASSLTGANYGYTF	TGCGCCAGCAGCTTAACAGGAGCTAACTATGGCTACACCTTC
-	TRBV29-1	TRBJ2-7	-	CSGRGSYEQYF	TGCAGCGGCAGGGGATCCTACGAGCAGTACTTC
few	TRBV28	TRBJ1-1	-	CASTPGQITEAFF	TGTGCCAGCACCCCCGGACAGATCACTGAAGCTTTCTTT
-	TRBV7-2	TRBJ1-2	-	CASSLGRSSGGYTF	TGTGCCAGCAGCTTAGGGCGGAGTTCCGGTGGCTACACCTTC
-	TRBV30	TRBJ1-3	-	CAWSALGNTIYF	TGTGCCTGGAGTGCCCTTGGAAACACCATATATTTT
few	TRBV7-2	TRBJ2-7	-	CASSLQPGDLGEQYF	TGTGCCAGCAGCTTACAGCCAGGGGATTTAGGCGAGCAGTACTTC
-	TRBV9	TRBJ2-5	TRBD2	CASSVEGGRETQYF	TGTGCCAGCAGCGTAGAGGGAGGGCGAGAGACCCAGTACTTC
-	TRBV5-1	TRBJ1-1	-	CASSLGQYTEAFF	TGCGCCAGCAGCTTGGGCCAGTACACTGAAGCTTTCTTT
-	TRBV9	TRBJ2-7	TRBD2	CASSVKGLADEQYF	TGTGCCAGCAGCGTCAAGGGACTAGCCGACGAGCAGTACTTC
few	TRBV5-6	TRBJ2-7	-	CASSQRGADDF	TGTGCCAGCAGCCAGCGTGGGGCGGACGACTTC
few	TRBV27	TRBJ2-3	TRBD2	CASSSTSGSLFTDTQYF	TGTGCCAGCAGTTCGACTAGCGGGAGTCTCTTCACAGATACGCAGTATTTT
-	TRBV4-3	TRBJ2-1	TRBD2	CASSQYTSGTYNEQFF	TGCGCCAGCAGCCAATACACTAGCGGGACTTACAATGAGCAGTTCTTC
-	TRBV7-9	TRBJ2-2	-	CASSFQLANTGELFF	TGTGCCAGCAGCTTTCAACTAGCTAACACCGGGGAGCTGTTTTTT
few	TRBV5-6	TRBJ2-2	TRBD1	CASSSLPDRQANTGELFF	TGTGCCAGCAGCTCCCTCCCGGACAGGCAGGCAAACACCGGGGAGCTGTTTTTT
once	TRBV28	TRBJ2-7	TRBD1	CATRPGQDYEQYF	TGTGCCACCCGGCCGGGACAGGATTACGAGCAGTACTTC
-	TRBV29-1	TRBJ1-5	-	CSVGEVRQPQHF	TGCAGCGTTGGTGAGGTTCGGCAGCCCCAGCATTTT
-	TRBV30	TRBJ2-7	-	CAWTLQIASPYEQYF	TGTGCCTGGACCCTCCAAATAGCGTCTCCGTACGAGCAGTACTTC
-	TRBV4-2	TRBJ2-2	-	CASSQEAVNTGELFF	TGTGCCAGCAGCCAAGAGGCAGTGAACACCGGGGAGCTGTTTTTT
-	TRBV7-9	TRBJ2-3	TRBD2	CASSFLAGGTDTQYF	TGTGCCAGCAGTTTCCTAGCGGGGGGCACAGATACGCAGTATTTT
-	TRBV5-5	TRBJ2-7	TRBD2	CASSLERGTWSYEQYF	TGTGCCAGCAGCTTGGAGCGGGGCACGTGGTCCTACGAGCAGTACTTC
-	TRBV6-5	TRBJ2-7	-	CASSYSAGLEQYF	TGTGCCAGCAGTTACTCCGCGGGTCTCGAGCAGTACTTC
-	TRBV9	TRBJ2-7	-	CASSVGGGREQYF	TGTGCCAGCAGCGTAGGGGGGGGCCGCGAGCAGTACTTC
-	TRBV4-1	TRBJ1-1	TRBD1	CASSHGQGDGNTEAFF	TGCGCCAGCAGCCACGGACAGGGGGACGGGAACACTGAAGCTTTCTTT
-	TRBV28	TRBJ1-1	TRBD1	CASSLFQGTGTEAFF	TGTGCCAGCAGTTTATTCCAAGGGACAGGCACTGAAGCTTTCTTT
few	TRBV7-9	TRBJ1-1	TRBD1	CASSLDRGRNTEAFF	TGTGCCAGCAGCTTGGACAGGGGTAGGAACACTGAAGCTTTCTTT
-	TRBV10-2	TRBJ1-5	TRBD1	CASSESGTGPQPQHF	TGCGCCAGCAGTGAGTCAGGGACAGGGCCTCAGCCCCAGCATTTT
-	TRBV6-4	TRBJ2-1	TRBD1	CASSDVDRARNEQFF	TGTGCCAGCAGTGACGTGGACAGGGCCCGGAATGAGCAGTTCTTC
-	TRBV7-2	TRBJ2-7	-	CASSQELAYEQYF	TGTGCCAGCAGCCAAGAGCTTGCCTACGAGCAGTACTTC
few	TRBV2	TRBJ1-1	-	CASSVYNTEAFF	TGTGCCAGCAGTGTCTATAACACTGAAGCTTTCTTT
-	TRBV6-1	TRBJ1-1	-	CASSGGRGSTEAFF	TGTGCCAGCAGTGGGGGTAGGGGGAGCACTGAAGCTTTCTTT
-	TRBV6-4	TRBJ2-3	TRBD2	CASSGTSGPDTQYF	TGTGCCAGCAGTGGGACTAGCGGGCCAGATACGCAGTATTTT
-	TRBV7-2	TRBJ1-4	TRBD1	CASSWDRGRYEKLFF	TGTGCCAGCAGCTGGGACAGGGGCCGGTATGAAAAACTGTTTTTT
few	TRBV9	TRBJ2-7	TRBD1	CASSVDTGGYEQYF	TGTGCCAGCAGCGTAGACACAGGGGGCTACGAGCAGTACTTC
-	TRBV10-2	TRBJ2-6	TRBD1	CASRSGTGDSGANVLTF	TGCGCCAGCAGATCGGGGACAGGGGACTCTGGGGCCAACGTCCTGACTTTC
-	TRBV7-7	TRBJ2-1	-	CASSLGGTHNEQFF	TGTGCCAGCAGCTTAGGGGGCACCCACAATGAGCAGTTCTTC
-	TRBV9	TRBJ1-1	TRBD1	CASSGQGAVAFF	TGTGCCAGCAGCGGACAGGGGGCTGTAGCTTTCTTT
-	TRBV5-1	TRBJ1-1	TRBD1	CASSLPREGDSPKNTEAFF	TGCGCCAGCAGCTTGCCCCGGGAGGGGGACAGCCCTAAGAACACTGAAGCTTTCTTT
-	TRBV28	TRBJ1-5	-	CASSLSGIQPQHF	TGTGCCAGCAGTTTATCCGGTATTCAGCCCCAGCATTTT
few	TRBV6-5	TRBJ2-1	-	CASRRGPYNEQFF	TGTGCCAGCAGACGAGGTCCCTACAATGAGCAGTTCTTC
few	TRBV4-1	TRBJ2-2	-	CASSQVQNTGELFF	TGCGCCAGCAGCCAAGTACAGAACACCGGGGAGCTGTTTTTT
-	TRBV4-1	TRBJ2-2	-	CASSQESGGAETGELFF	TGCGCCAGCAGCCAAGAGAGTGGGGGGGCCGAAACCGGGGAGCTGTTTTTT
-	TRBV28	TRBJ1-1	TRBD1	CASSFRQGAYTEAFF	TGTGCCAGCAGTTTTAGGCAGGGGGCGTACACTGAAGCTTTCTTT
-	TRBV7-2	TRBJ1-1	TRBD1	CASSLDGGGMVTEAFF	TGTGCCAGCAGCTTAGACGGAGGGGGCATGGTCACTGAAGCTTTCTTT
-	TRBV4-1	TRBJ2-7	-	CASSQGQPYEQYF	TGCGCCAGCAGCCAGGGACAACCCTACGAGCAGTACTTC
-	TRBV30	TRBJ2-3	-	CAWTQGILDTQYF	TGTGCCTGGACACAGGGTATCCTAGATACGCAGTATTTT
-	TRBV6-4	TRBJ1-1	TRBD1	CASRSGTGATEAFF	TGTGCCAGCAGATCCGGGACAGGGGCCACTGAAGCTTTCTTT
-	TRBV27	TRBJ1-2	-	CASSLSGGYGYTF	TGTGCCAGCAGTTTGTCCGGGGGCTATGGCTACACCTTC
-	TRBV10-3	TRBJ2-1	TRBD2	CAIAGGLESEQFF	TGTGCCATCGCGGGGGGCCTTGAAAGTGAGCAGTTCTTC
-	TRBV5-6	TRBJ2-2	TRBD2	CASSPTSGRSGELFF	TGTGCCAGCAGCCCGACTAGCGGGAGGTCCGGGGAGCTGTTTTTT
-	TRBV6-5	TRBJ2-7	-	CSSARPGLIPYEQYF	TGTTCCAGCGCACGTCCGGGACTGATTCCCTACGAGCAGTACTTC
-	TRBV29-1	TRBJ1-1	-	CSVGKGSGRGRGTEAFF	TGCAGCGTCGGGAAGGGGTCAGGTAGGGGGAGGGGGACTGAAGCTTTCTTT
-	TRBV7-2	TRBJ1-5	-	CASSLARGASQPQHF	TGTGCCAGCAGCTTAGCTAGGGGTGCGAGTCAGCCCCAGCATTTT